Below are 18 T cell receptor beta chains sequenced from a single sample in a study of T cell repertoires in aging, cancer and after chemotherapy. Amplification of TCR beta used genomic DNA extracted from peripheral blood. Rearranged V-D-J TRB sequences were amplified with a mixed TRB-A/B primer pool. TCRdb analysed the multiplex PCR reads with MiXCR anew, one entry per CDR3 protein. Altogether hundreds of distinct CDR3 sequences are present, roughly 86% being singletons, with the ten largest covering about 7%. The sample comprised blood. These receptors all come from a human donor with a solid tumor.

The genes are TRBV5-4 and TRBJ2-3; 7 nucleotides match TRBD2. Germline V gene lookup returns CDR1 SGHNT and CDR2 YYREEE (reference sequence). V shed 2 bases and J 3 bases; nucleotides not matched to a gene: 9. This CDR3 has 16 residues. This CDR3 is CASSLRVGGGTDTQYF. The CDR3 coding sequence is TGTGCCAGCAGCTTACGTGTCGGCGGGGGAACAGATACGCAGTATTTT.

The chain is built from TRBV27 and TRBJ2-7; 14 bases match TRBD2. The CDR3 sequence is 15 residues long. Germline CDR1 and CDR2: MNHEY and SMNVEV (reference sequence). V dropped 9 bases and J dropped 4; count of bases not matched to a gene: 8. CDR3: CASRGTSGSIYEQYF. In nucleotides, the CDR3 is TGTGCCAGTAGAGGGACTAGCGGGAGTATTTACGAGCAGTACTTC.

This clonotype showed up just once. V usage is TRBV6-5 and J usage is TRBJ2-1; TRBD2 matches 11 bases. CDR1 and CDR2 (germline): MNHEY, SVGAGI. V was clipped by 6 bases and J by 5 bases; unmatched bases: 12. The CDR3 totals 17 residues. As DNA, the CDR3 is TGTGCCAGCAGGGCCGGGACTAGCGGACTACTAGACAATGAGCAGTTCTTC. Amino acid sequence: CASRAGTSGLLDNEQFF.

Comments on this clonotype: One junction end does not reproduce the germline sequence, and a read error may be involved. The chain has TRBV15 and TRBJ2-7, with TRBD1 as a possible D gene (6 bases). From germline, CDR1 is LNHNV and CDR2 YYDKDF (reference sequence). This CDR3 has 15 amino acids. Here the CDR3 reads CATTRDQGGPYEQYF. For the CDR3, the DNA is TGTGCCACCACCAGAGACCAAGGGGGTCCCTACGAGCAGTACTTC.

The CDR3 loop reads CSAPGGALLETQYF. The CDR3, as DNA: TGCAGTGCACCGGGGGGCGCATTGTTAGAGACCCAGTACTTC. The chain has TRBV20-1 and TRBJ2-5; tentatively, D is TRBD2 (7 bases). The V gene lost 6 bases and the J gene lost 4 bases, with 18 bases spanning the gap. CDR1 is DFQATT and CDR2 is SNEGSKA in the germline V gene (reference sequence). The CDR3 spans 14 residues.

The rearrangement joins TRBV6-5 to TRBJ2-5; D call uncertain. V lost 7 bases, J lost 4 bases, and 10 bases lay in between. The germline V gene has CDR1 MNHEY and CDR2 SVGAGI. This CDR3 comprises 12 residues. CDR3 amino acids: CASTRRGETQYF. The CDR3, as DNA: TGTGCCAGCACCAGGCGCGGAGAGACCCAGTACTTC.

The CDR3 here is CSARGGGGTEAFF. In DNA, the CDR3 is TGCAGTGCTAGAGGGGGAGGCGGGACTGAAGCTTTCTTT. The chain recombines TRBV20-1 with TRBJ1-1; no reliable D call. The V and J ends lost 1 base and 5 bases respectively, with 11 bases between them. Per germline, CDR1 DFQATT and CDR2 SNEGSKA (reference sequence). The CDR3 length is 13 residues.

The chain carries TRBV19 and TRBJ2-3; tentatively, D is TRBD1 (5 bases). This CDR3 contains 14 residues. The V gene lost 1 base and the J gene lost 8 bases, with 13 bases spanning the gap. Germline loops: CDR1 LNHDA, CDR2 SQIVND (reference sequence). The chain's CDR3 is CASSIGQGNPTQYF. The DNA of the CDR3 is TGTGCCAGTAGTATAGGTCAGGGTAATCCTACGCAGTATTTT.

The chain recombines TRBV19 with TRBJ1-5; tentative D call: TRBD1 (6 bases). The CDR3 spans 14 residues. V gave up 6 bases and J gave up 5 bases, with 14 bases separating them. Germline V lookup: CDR1 LNHDA, CDR2 SQIVND (reference sequence). CDR3 nucleotide sequence: TGTGCCAGTAGCGACACAGGGTTATATCAGCCCCAGCATTTT. Its translation is CASSDTGLYQPQHF.

Notes on this clonotype: Mismatch with germline at one junction end may stem from a read error. The chain links TRBV5-1 to TRBJ1-2, with 10 bases matching TRBD1. CDR1 is SGHRS, CDR2 YFSETQ, per germline. CDR3 length: 14 residues. The CDR3 DNA reads as TGTGCCAGCAGCCTCCGGACAGGGGGATATGGCTACACCTTC. As protein: CASSLRTGGYGYTF.

The chain carries TRBV7-6 and TRBJ2-2; a weak D match, TRBD1 (6 bases). V lost 4 bases and J lost 1, with 19 bases in between. This CDR3 has 18 residues. Germline CDR1 is SGHVS and CDR2 is FNYEAQ. DNA for the CDR3: TGTGCCAGCAGCTCTAGGACAGTGAGTCTTGGGAACACCGGGGAGCTGTTTTTT. Protein sequence: CASSSRTVSLGNTGELFF.

CDR3 sequence (DNA): TGTGCCAGCAGCTTAGCGAGCGCCAGCACAGATACGCAGTATTTT. Protein sequence: CASSLASASTDTQYF. The chain joins TRBV7-9 to TRBJ2-3; D is unresolved. The V end lost 0 bases, the J end lost 0 bases, and 7 bases lay between the germline ends. The length of the CDR3 is 15 residues. Germline V gene sequence: CDR1 SEHNR, CDR2 FQNEAQ (reference sequence).

The table lists this clonotype with a count of one. V is TRBV5-4 and J is TRBJ2-1; the match to TRBD1 covers 8 bases. The junction had 8 bases not matched to a gene; V was cut back by 4 bases and J by 8 bases. The CDR3 loop spans 14 amino acids. From germline, CDR1 is SGHNT and CDR2 YYREEE (reference sequence). The CDR3 loop reads CASSLGLTGDEQFF. CDR3 DNA: TGTGCCAGCAGCCTCGGACTGACAGGGGATGAGCAGTTCTTC.

The J gene is TRBJ1-6, the V gene TRBV25-1; D gene ambiguous. The CDR3 has 15 amino acids. Deletions cut 4 bases from V and 7 bases from J, with 14 bases between. The V gene's germline CDR1 is MGHDK and CDR2 SYGVNS. DNA for the CDR3: TGTGCCAGCAGTGCAGATAGGGAATCAAATTCACCCCTCCACTTT. Translating it yields CASSADRESNSPLHF.

V and J are TRBV9 and TRBJ2-5; TRBD2 aligns across 11 bases. The CDR3 is made up of 16 amino acids. J lost 5 bases, V lost 3 bases, and 9 bases had no gene match. Germline V lookup: CDR1 SGDLS, CDR2 YYNGEE. The CDR3 bases are TGTGCCAGCAGCGCCGATCTAGCGGGGGGCCTTGAGACCCAGTACTTC. Protein sequence: CASSADLAGGLETQYF.

The chain couples TRBV7-2 to TRBJ2-5, with unresolved D. This CDR3 comprises 15 residues. Looked up from germline, CDR1 is SGHTA and CDR2 is FQGNSA. The V end was cut by 6 bases, the J end by 5 bases, with 19 bases between. The CDR3 DNA is TGTGCCAGCAGTCCCTATCCGGGCCCGGTCGAGACCCAGTACTTC. This translates into CASSPYPGPVETQYF. Based on the CDR3 plus reference TRBV7-2 and TRBJ2-5, the full variable domain is GAGVSQSPSNKVTEKGKDVELRCDPISGHTALYWYRQSLGQGLEFLIYFQGNSAPDKSGLPSDRFSAERTGGSVSTLTIQRTQQEDSAVYLCASSPYPGPVETQYFGPGTRLLVL.

CDR3 region: CASSLMAANTEAFF. The DNA for the CDR3 is TGTGCCAGCAGTTTAATGGCCGCGAACACTGAAGCTTTCTTT. V gene TRBV27 combines with J gene TRBJ1-1, with D unclear. Germline CDR1 is MNHEY and CDR2 is SMNVEV (reference sequence). Trimming shortened V by 2 bases and J by 1 base, and 8 bases separated the two germline ends. The CDR3 is 14 residues long.

CDR3 nucleotides: TGCGCCAGCCCCTGGCCCCAGCATTTT. Its protein is CASPWPQHF. This chain joins TRBV10-1 and TRBJ1-5; unclear D gene. Per the germline V gene, CDR1 is WNHNN and CDR2 is SYGVQD (reference sequence). The germline V and J ends were trimmed by 8 bases and 9 bases, with 5 bases remaining between them. This CDR3 is built from 9 residues.